One T cell receptor beta chain is described in this entry. What it binds is unknown. This sample's treatment: roughly 20 received Ad26.COV2.S at low or high dose, single or two shots; 5 received placebo; per-sample allocation not given. Specimens were obtained on day 63 following the first vaccine or placebo injection. Germline V gene data show CDR1 as SGHTA and CDR2 as FQGTGA. V was clipped by 0 bases and J by 0 bases, with 7 bases between them. This CDR3 spans 15 amino acids. This entry is derived from a study of Ad26.COV2.S vaccination and SARS-CoV-2 variants. The assay was immunoSEQ multiplex PCR, and TCRdb's table has in-frame clones only and misses some. The sample includes some 420,000 clones, approximately 90% seen only once; the top ten take 3.5% to 4%. General study points: Reported post-vaccination CD8+ and CD4+ T cell responses to spike showed substantial breadth.

This sample comprised peripheral blood, obtained in a trial of Ad26.COV2.S vaccine versus placebo. The chain joins TRBV7-3 to TRBJ2-3; tentatively, D is TRBD2 (5 bases). The origin of this receptor is a person aged 18-60 years who received the Ad26.COV2.S COVID-19 vaccine or a placebo. The CDR3 DNA is TGTGCCAGCAGCTTAACAAGGGAGAGCACAGATACGCAGTATTTT. It encodes CASSLTRESTDTQYF.